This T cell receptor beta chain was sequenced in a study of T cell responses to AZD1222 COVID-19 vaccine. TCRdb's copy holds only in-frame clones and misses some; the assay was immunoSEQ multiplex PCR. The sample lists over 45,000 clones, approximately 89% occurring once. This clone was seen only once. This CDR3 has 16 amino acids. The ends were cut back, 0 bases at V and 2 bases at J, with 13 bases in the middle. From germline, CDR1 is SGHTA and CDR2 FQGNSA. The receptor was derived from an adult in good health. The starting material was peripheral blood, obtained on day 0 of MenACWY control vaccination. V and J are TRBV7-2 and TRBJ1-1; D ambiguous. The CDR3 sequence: CASSLAIGRGNTEAFF. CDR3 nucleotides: TGTGCCAGCAGCTTAGCGATCGGACGAGGTAACACTGAAGCTTTCTTT.